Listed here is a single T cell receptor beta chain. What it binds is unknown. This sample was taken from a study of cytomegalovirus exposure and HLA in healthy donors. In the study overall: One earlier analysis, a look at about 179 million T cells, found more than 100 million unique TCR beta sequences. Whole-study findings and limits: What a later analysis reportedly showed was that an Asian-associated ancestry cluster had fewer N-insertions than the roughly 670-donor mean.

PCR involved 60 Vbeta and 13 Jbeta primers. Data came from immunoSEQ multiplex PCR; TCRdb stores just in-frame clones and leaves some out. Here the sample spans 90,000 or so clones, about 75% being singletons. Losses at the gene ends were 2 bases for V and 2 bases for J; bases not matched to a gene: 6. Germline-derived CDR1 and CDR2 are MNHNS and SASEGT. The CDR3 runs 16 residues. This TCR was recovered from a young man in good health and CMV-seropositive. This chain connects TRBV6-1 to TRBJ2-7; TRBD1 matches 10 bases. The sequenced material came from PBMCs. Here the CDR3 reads CASSEFLGQGTYEQYF. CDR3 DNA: TGTGCCAGCAGTGAATTTCTGGGACAGGGGACCTACGAGCAGTACTTC.